Following are 15 T cell receptor beta chains from one sample sequenced in a study of T cell responses to AZD1222 COVID-19 vaccine. TCRdb keeps only in-frame clones here, not all; method: immunoSEQ multiplex PCR. The table lists about 170,000 clones, around 91% of them singletons, with approximately 7.2% in the top ten. Specimen: peripheral blood, collected on day 0 of AZD1222 vaccination. All receptors come from an adult in good health.

This clone has a single count. The V call is TRBV18, the J call TRBJ2-7, with D possibly TRBD1 on 6 matching bases. Germline loops: CDR1 KGHSH, CDR2 LQKENI. V lost 3 bases, J lost 3 bases, and 9 bases lay in between. This CDR3 has 13 amino acids. This CDR3 reads CASSPGGYYEQYV. Here the CDR3 DNA reads TGTGCCAGCTCACCTGGGGGCTACTACGAGCAGTACGTC.

The rearrangement joins TRBV5-1 to TRBJ2-7; D is uncertain. V gave up 8 bases and J gave up 13 bases, with 25 bases separating them. The CDR3 consists of 13 residues. Germline CDR1 and CDR2: SGHRS and YFSETQ. The CDR3 DNA follows: TGCGCCAGAAGCCCGGACGGAGACTGGCCCCCATACGTC. Its protein is CARSPDGDWPPYV.

The genes are TRBV5-1 and TRBJ1-2; 8 bases are a match to TRBD1. There are 14 residues in the CDR3. V dropped 4 bases and J dropped 0; count of bases not matched to a gene: 2. The V gene's germline CDR1 is SGHRS and CDR2 YFSETQ. In DNA, the CDR3 is TGCGCCAGCAGCCAACAGGGGGCTAACTATGGCTACACCTTC. Its protein product is CASSQQGANYGYTF. Using reference TRBV5-1 and TRBJ1-2 for the parts outside the CDR3, the full variable domain is KAGVTQTPRYLIKTRGQQVTLSCSPISGHRSVSWYQQTPGQGLQFLFEYFSETQRNKGNFPGRFSGRQFSNSRSEMNVSTLELGDSALYLCASSQQGANYGYTFGSGTRLTVV.

This sequence joins TRBV25-1 and TRBJ1-1, with TRBD1 identical over 7 bases. This CDR3 is 13 amino acids long. Germline lookup yields CDR1 MGHDK and CDR2 SYGVNS. Germline trimming cut 3 bases from V and 6 bases from J; bases unmatched to any gene: 4. CDR3 loop: CASSETGLAEAFF. Written as DNA, the CDR3 is TGTGCCAGCAGTGAGACAGGGTTGGCTGAAGCTTTCTTT.

CDR3 amino acids: CASSPDRGPHEQYF. CDR3 nucleotides: TGTGCCAGCTCACCAGACAGGGGTCCCCACGAGCAGTACTTC. This chain links TRBV18 with TRBJ2-7, with 8 positions matching TRBD1. Unmatched junction bases numbered 5, after V lost 2 bases and J lost 5 bases. The CDR3 has 14 residues. Germline V gives CDR1 KGHSH, CDR2 LQKENI. The full variable domain, its missing parts supplied by reference TRBV18 and TRBJ2-7, is NAGVMQNPRHLVRRRGQEARLRCSPMKGHSHVYWYRQLPEEGLKFMVYLQKENIIDESGMPKERFSAEFPKEGPSILRIQQVVRGDSAAYFCASSPDRGPHEQYFGPGTRLTVT.

This clone was seen a few times. This CDR3 reads CASGSGLQGVGRHSNQPQHF. CDR3 bases: TGTGCTAGTGGTTCGGGTTTACAGGGGGTCGGACGTCATAGCAATCAGCCCCAGCATTTT. The chain couples TRBV12-5 to TRBJ1-5; 8 bases match TRBD1. CDR3 size: 20 residues. From germline, CDR1 is LGHNT and CDR2 FRNRAP. V trimming: 4 bases; J trimming: 0 bases; junction bases outside the gene matches: 17.

This clone was detected only once. This chain connects TRBV7-9 to TRBJ2-2; tentatively, D is TRBD1 (5 bases). The CDR3 loop spans 15 amino acids. V was shortened by 1 base and J by 3 bases, with 9 bases between the two germline ends. Per germline, CDR1 SEHNR and CDR2 FQNEAQ (reference sequence). CDR3 region: CASSLGVGDTGELFF. The CDR3 coding sequence is TGTGCCAGCAGCTTAGGAGTAGGGGACACCGGGGAGCTGTTTTTT.

The chain joins TRBV5-4 to TRBJ2-3, with D perhaps matching TRBD1 (6 bases). Germline assignment: CDR1 SGHNT and CDR2 YYREEE (reference sequence). V shed 0 bases and J shed 4 bases, with 12 bases lying between them. The CDR3 is made up of 15 amino acids. The CDR3 is CASSLDTGSADTQYF. For the CDR3, the DNA is TGTGCCAGCAGCTTGGATACAGGGTCCGCAGATACGCAGTATTTT.

V and J are TRBV28 and TRBJ2-7; possibly TRBD2 for D (5 bases). The CDR3 is 17 amino acids. The ends were cut back, 3 bases at V and 5 bases at J, with 23 bases in the middle. Germline CDR1 and CDR2: MDHEN and SYDVKM. This CDR3 reads CASSLVSLWGDLNEQYF. The DNA of the CDR3 is TGTGCCAGCAGTTTGGTTTCATTGTGGGGAGACCTTAACGAGCAGTACTTC.

V and J are TRBV7-9 and TRBJ2-2; D remains unclear. Germline CDR1 SEHNR, CDR2 FQNEAQ (reference sequence). The V end lost 5 bases, the J end lost 0 bases, and 13 bases lay between the germline ends. This CDR3 region has 16 residues. CDR3 in DNA: TGTGCCAGCAGCCCCCGGGCGGCATCGAACACCGGGGAGCTGTTTTTT. It codes for CASSPRAASNTGELFF.

In DNA form, the CDR3 reads TGTGCCTGGAGTGCCCCAGAGAGCTCCTACAATGAGCAGTTCTTC. Amino acids: CAWSAPESSYNEQFF. This chain uses TRBV30 with TRBJ2-1; D gene unclear. The CDR3 has 15 amino acids. Germline CDR1 GTSNPN, CDR2 SVGIG (reference sequence). The V end lost 1 base, the J end lost 0 bases, and 10 bases lay between the germline ends. The full variable domain, in which reference TRBV30 and TRBJ2-1 provide the parts outside the CDR3, is SQTIHQWPATLVQPVGSPLSLECTVEGTSNPNLYWYRQAAGRGLQLLFYSVGIGQISSEVPQNLSASRPQDRQFILSSKKLLLSDSGFYLCAWSAPESSYNEQFFGPGTRLTVL.

This clone was detected only once. This rearrangement joins TRBV7-2 to TRBJ1-1; D is unresolved. Germline V CDR1 and CDR2: SGHTA, FQGNSA. This CDR3 comprises 13 residues. The V and J ends lost 5 bases and 5 bases respectively, with 12 bases between them. The CDR3 spells CASSGDGRTEAFF. The CDR3, as DNA: TGTGCCAGCAGCGGAGACGGGCGGACTGAAGCTTTCTTT. The full variable domain, completed using reference TRBV7-2 and TRBJ1-1, is GAGVSQSPSNKVTEKGKDVELRCDPISGHTALYWYRQSLGQGLEFLIYFQGNSAPDKSGLPSDRFSAERTGGSVSTLTIQRTQQEDSAVYLCASSGDGRTEAFFGQGTRLTVV.

The CDR3 coding sequence is TGTGCCAGCAATCCTAGACCGACGGTAAAAGAGACCCAGTACTTC. Translated, it gives CASNPRPTVKETQYF. V and J are TRBV6-5 and TRBJ2-5; D call uncertain. Germline lookup yields CDR1 MNHEY and CDR2 SVGAGI. The CDR3 is 15 amino acids. The V gene lost 7 bases and the J gene lost 3 bases, with 18 bases spanning the gap.

The chain carries TRBV14 and TRBJ1-2; D is perhaps TRBD1 (5 bases). V shed 1 base and J shed 7 bases, with 13 bases lying between them. The CDR3 runs to 14 residues. Germline CDR1 reads SGHDN; CDR2 reads FVKESK. CDR3 sequence (DNA): TGTGCCAGCAGCCAAGGGGGGGGAACGGCTGGCTACACCTTC. Protein sequence: CASSQGGGTAGYTF.

V is TRBV5-1 and J is TRBJ2-2, with no clear D. The V end lost 0 bases, the J end lost 4 bases, and 10 bases lay between the germline ends. The CDR3 is 15 residues long. CDR1 is SGHRS, CDR2 YFSETQ, per germline. The CDR3 loop reads CASSLGVVSTGELFF. CDR3 bases: TGCGCCAGCAGCTTGGGGGTAGTATCCACCGGGGAGCTGTTTTTT.